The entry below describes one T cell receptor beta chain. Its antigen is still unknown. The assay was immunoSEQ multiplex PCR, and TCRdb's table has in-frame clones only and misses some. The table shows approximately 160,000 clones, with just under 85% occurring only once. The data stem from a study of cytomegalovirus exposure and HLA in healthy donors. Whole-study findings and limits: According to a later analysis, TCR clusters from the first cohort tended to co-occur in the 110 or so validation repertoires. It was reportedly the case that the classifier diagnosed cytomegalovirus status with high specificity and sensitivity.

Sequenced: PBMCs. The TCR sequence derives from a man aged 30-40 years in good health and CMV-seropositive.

The DNA for the CDR3 is TGCGCCAGCAGCTTGGCCCCGACTGGCACAGATACGCAGTATTTT. Amino acid sequence: CASSLAPTGTDTQYF. The V and J genes are TRBV5-1 and TRBJ2-3; D not certain. Germline CDR1 reads SGHRS; CDR2 reads YFSETQ. The CDR3 loop spans 15 amino acids. V lost 0 bases to trimming and J lost 1 base, with 9 bases between them.